The subject of this entry is one TCR beta chain. Its antigen is undetermined. For the second PCR, which ran for 7 to 11 cycles, a sample-barcoded 5' primer and a J-beta primer mix were used. From the 5' RACE reads, TCRdb called clonotypes with MiXCR, one entry per CDR3 protein. The table lists about 730,000 distinct CDR3 sequences, roughly 44% of them singletons, with less than 25% in the top ten. These data belong to a study of blood T cells in healthy people across ages. Study-wide points: One million T cells yielded diversity estimates that were considered underestimates. Unknown donor CMV status possibly confounded expanded clonotype changes.

The CDR3 covers 15 residues. Germline V gives CDR1 MNHNS, CDR2 SASEGT. The V end was cut by 2 bases, the J end by 1 base, with 8 bases between. Material: blood. This clonotype was sampled from a woman in her sixties or seventies in good health. The chain combines TRBV6-1 with TRBJ2-2, with D unresolved. The CDR3 region has the DNA TGTGCCAGCAGTGAATGGACGGTGAACACCGGGGAGCTGTTTTTT. As protein: CASSEWTVNTGELFF.